This paragraph covers one T cell receptor (beta chain) sequence. Its target is not known. TCR alpha and TCR beta cDNA libraries carrying sample barcodes and UMIs came from 5'RACE with constant-segment primers. TCRdb re-called the 5' RACE reads with MiXCR, one entry per CDR3 protein. Among a few hundred thousand distinct CDR3 sequences listed, roughly 19% were seen once. The CDR3 extends over 14 amino acids. Trimming took 8 bases from V and 6 from J, leaving 14 bases between them. Germline V gene lookup returns CDR1 SNHLY and CDR2 FYNNEI. The sample comes from a study of T-cell memory formation after mild COVID-19. Study conclusions and caveats: Mostly located in CM and EM were contracting CD4+ clones, with contracting CD8+ clones located in EMRA.

J is TRBJ1-6 and V is TRBV2; TRBD1 is a possible D gene (6 bases). Sequencing input: PBMCs or a T cell subset sorted from them (not recorded which). The source is a man aged 18 to 29 who had mild COVID-19 (a few samples of this study predate the infection). Cell type and time point are not known. CDR3 nucleotide sequence: TGTGCCAGCTTATTACAGGGTGGTAATTCACCCCTCCACTTT. Its translation: CASLLQGGNSPLHF. Combining the CDR3 with reference TRBV2 and TRBJ1-6 gives the whole variable domain EPEVTQTPSHQVTQMGQEVILRCVPISNHLYFYWYRQILGQKVEFLVSFYNNEISEKSEIFDDQFSVERPDGSNFTLKIRSTKLEDSAMYFCASLLQGGNSPLHFGNGTRLTVT.